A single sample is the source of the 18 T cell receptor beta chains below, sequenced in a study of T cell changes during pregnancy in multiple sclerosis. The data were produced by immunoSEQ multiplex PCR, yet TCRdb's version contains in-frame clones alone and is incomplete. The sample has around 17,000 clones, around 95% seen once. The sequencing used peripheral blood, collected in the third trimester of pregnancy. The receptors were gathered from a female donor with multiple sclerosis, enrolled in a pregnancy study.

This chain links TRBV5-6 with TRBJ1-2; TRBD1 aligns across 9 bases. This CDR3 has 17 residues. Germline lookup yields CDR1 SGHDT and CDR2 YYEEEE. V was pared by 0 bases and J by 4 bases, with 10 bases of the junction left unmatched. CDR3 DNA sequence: TGTGCCAGCAGCTTGGGCCCGGGACAGGGTGACCTCTATGGCTACACCTTC. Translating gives CASSLGPGQGDLYGYTF.

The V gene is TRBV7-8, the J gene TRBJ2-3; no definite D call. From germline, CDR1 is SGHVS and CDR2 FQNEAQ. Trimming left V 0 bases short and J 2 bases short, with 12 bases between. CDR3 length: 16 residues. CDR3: CASSLAGQIDTDTQYF. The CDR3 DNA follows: TGTGCCAGCAGCTTAGCCGGTCAAATCGACACAGATACGCAGTATTTT.

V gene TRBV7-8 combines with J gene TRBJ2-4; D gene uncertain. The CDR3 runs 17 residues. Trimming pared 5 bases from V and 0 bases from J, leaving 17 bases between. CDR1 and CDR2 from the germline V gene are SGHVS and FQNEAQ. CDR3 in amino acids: CASSPPGPPIAKNIQYF. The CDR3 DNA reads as TGTGCCAGCAGCCCTCCGGGTCCCCCTATAGCCAAAAACATTCAGTACTTC.

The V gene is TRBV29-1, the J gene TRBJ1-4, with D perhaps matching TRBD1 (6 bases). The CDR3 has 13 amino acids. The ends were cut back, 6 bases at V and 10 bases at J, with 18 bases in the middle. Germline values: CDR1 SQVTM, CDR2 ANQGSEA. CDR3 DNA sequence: TGCAGCGTCACCCGGGGGGGCGAGGGAAAACTGTTTTTT. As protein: CSVTRGGEGKLFF.

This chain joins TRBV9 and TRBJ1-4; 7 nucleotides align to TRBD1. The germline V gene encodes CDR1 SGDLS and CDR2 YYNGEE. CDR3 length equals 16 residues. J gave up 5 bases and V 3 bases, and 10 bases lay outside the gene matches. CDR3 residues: CASSEGGRDRNEKLFF. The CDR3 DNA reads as TGTGCCAGCAGCGAGGGAGGCCGGGACAGAAATGAAAAACTGTTTTTT. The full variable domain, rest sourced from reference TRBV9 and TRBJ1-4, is DSGVTQTPKHLITATGQRVTLRCSPRSGDLSVYWYQQSLDQGLQFLIQYYNGEERAKGNILERFSAQQFPDLHSELNLSSLELGDSALYFCASSEGGRDRNEKLFFGSGTQLSVL.

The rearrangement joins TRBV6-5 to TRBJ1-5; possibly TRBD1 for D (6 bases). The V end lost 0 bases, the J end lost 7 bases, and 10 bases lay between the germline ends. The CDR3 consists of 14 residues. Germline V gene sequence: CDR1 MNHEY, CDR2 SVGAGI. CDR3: CASSYSPGAQPQHF. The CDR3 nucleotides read TGTGCCAGCAGTTACTCCCCAGGGGCACAGCCCCAGCATTTT.

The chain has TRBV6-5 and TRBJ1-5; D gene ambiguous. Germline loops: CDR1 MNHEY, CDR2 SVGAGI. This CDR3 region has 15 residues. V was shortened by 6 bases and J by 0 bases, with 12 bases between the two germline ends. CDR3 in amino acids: CASRPRIYSNQPQHF. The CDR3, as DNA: TGTGCCAGCAGGCCCAGAATTTATAGCAATCAGCCCCAGCATTTT.

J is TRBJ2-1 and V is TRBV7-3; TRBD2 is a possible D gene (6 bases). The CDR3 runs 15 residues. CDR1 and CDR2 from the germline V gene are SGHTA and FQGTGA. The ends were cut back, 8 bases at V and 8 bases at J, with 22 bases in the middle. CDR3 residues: CASSLGFLARDEQFF. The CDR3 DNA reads TGTGCCAGCTCCCTTGGATTTCTAGCGCGGGATGAGCAGTTCTTC.

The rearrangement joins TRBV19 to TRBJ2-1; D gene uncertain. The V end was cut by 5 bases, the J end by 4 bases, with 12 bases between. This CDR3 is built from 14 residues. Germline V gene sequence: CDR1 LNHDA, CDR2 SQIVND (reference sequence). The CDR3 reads CASSSSVEYNEQFF. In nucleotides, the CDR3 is TGTGCCAGTAGTTCGTCGGTTGAGTACAATGAGCAGTTCTTC.

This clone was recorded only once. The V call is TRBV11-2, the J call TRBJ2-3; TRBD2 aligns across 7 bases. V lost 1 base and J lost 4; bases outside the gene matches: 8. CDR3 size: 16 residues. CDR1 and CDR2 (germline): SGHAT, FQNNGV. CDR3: CASSLAPKLAADTQYF. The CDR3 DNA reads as TGTGCCAGCAGCTTAGCCCCTAAGCTAGCGGCAGATACGCAGTATTTT.

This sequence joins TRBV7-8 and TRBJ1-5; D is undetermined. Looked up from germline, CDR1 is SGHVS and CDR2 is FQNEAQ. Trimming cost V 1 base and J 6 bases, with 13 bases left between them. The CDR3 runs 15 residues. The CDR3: CASSLGRDLSQPQHF. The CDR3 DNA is TGTGCCAGCAGCTTAGGCCGCGACTTGTCTCAGCCCCAGCATTTT.

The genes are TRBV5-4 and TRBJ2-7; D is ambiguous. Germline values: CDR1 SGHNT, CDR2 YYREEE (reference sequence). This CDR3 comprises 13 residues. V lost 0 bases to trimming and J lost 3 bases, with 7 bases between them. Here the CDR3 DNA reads TGTGCCAGCAGCTTGGGACACGACTACGAGCAGTACTTC. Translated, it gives CASSLGHDYEQYF. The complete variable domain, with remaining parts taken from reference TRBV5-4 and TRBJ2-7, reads ETGVTQSPTHLIKTRGQQVTLRCSSQSGHNTVSWYQQALGQGPQFIFQYYREEENGRGNFPPRFSGLQFPNYSSELNVNALELDDSALYLCASSLGHDYEQYFGPGTRLTVT.

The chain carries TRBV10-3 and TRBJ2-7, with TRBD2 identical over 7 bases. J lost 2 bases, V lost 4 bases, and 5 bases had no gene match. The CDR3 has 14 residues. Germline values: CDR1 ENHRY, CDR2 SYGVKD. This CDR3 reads CAISVSSGPYEQYF. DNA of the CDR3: TGTGCCATCAGTGTATCTAGCGGCCCCTACGAGCAGTACTTC.

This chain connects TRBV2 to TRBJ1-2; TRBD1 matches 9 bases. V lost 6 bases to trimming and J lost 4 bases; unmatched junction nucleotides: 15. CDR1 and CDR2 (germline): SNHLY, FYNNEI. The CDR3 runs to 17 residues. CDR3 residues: CASRDSTGTGNLYGYTF. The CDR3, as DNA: TGTGCCAGCAGAGACAGCACCGGGACAGGGAATCTCTATGGCTACACCTTC.

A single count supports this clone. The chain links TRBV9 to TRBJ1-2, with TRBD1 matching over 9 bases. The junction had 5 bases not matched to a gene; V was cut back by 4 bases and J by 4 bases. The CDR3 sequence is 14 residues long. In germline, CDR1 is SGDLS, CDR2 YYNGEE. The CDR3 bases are TGTGCCAGCAGCCCGGGACAGGGCCCCTATGGCTACACCTTC. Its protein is CASSPGQGPYGYTF.

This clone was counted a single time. CDR3 protein: CASSDPGGGYGYTF. As DNA, the CDR3 is TGTGCCAGCAGTGACCCGGGGGGTGGCTATGGCTACACCTTC. The genes are TRBV2 and TRBJ1-2, with TRBD1 as a possible D gene (5 bases). This CDR3 region has 14 residues. Trimming removed 3 bases at V and 4 bases at J, with 12 bases between. Germline V CDR1 and CDR2: SNHLY, FYNNEI.

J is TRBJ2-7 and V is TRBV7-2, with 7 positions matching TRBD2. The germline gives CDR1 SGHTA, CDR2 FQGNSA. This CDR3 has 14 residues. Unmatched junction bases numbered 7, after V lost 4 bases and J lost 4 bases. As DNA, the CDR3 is TGTGCCAGCAGCTCTATTCGGGGGGTTTACGAGCAGTACTTC. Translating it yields CASSSIRGVYEQYF.

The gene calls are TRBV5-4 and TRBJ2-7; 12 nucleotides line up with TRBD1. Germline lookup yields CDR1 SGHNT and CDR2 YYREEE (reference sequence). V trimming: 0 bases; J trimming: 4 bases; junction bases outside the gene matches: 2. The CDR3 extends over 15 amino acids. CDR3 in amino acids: CASSLGGQGAYEQYF. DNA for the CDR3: TGTGCCAGCAGCTTGGGGGGACAGGGGGCTTACGAGCAGTACTTC.